This record concerns one T cell receptor (beta chain) sequence. Its antigen is unknown. The sample originates from a study of cytomegalovirus exposure and HLA in healthy donors. Study observations and caveats: Analyzed later, association rates of TCRs varied across HLA loci, with DRB1 most and HLA-C fewest. An Asian-associated ancestry cluster reportedly showed fewer N-insertions than the roughly 700-donor mean in a later analysis. In a later analysis, TCR beta V- and J-gene trimming showed a link to a missense DCLRE1C variant.

This CDR3 is 14 amino acids long. The ends lost 2 bases at V and 3 bases at J; junction bases unmatched: 4. The V gene's germline CDR1 is SGHRS and CDR2 YFSETQ. In the PCR, 60 Vbeta and 13 Jbeta primers were used. TCRdb's table, derived via immunoSEQ multiplex PCR, lists solely in-frame clones and lacks some. The table has 100,000 to 150,000 clones, approximately 76% seen once. V usage is TRBV5-1 and J usage is TRBJ1-1, with 7 bases lining up with TRBD1. The source material was PBMCs. The clonotype comes from a man aged 45-65 years in good health and CMV-seropositive. CDR3 sequence reads: CASSFDQGDTEAFF. CDR3 in DNA: TGCGCCAGCAGCTTTGATCAGGGGGACACTGAAGCTTTCTTT.